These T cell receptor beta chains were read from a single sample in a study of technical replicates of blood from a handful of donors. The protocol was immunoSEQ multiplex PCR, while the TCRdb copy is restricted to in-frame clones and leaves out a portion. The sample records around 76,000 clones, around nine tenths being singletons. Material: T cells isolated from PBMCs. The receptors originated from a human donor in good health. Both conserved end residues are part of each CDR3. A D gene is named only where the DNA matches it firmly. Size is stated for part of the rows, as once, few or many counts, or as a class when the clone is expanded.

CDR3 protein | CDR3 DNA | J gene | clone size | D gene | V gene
CASSLAGGTPSTDTQYF | TGTGCCAGCAGCTTAGCGGGGGGAACTCCTAGCACAGATACGCAGTATTTT | TRBJ2-3 | NA | NA | TRBV11-1
CASSPTMSDTEAFF | TGTGCCAGCTCACCCACCATGTCAGACACTGAAGCTTTCTTT | TRBJ1-1 | few | NA | TRBV18
CASSLGAGPNTEAFF | TGTGCCAGCAGCTTAGGGGCGGGACCGAACACTGAAGCTTTCTTT | TRBJ1-1 | NA | NA | TRBV27
CASSFLPGQGANLEKLFF | TGTGCCAGCAGCTTTCTGCCGGGACAGGGGGCCAACTTGGAAAAACTGTTTTTT | TRBJ1-4 | NA | TRBD1 | TRBV11-2
CSVESSGQETQYF | TGCAGCGTTGAATCTAGCGGCCAAGAGACCCAGTACTTC | TRBJ2-5 | NA | TRBD2 | TRBV29-1
CASSFTRDSWNTGELFF | TGTGCCAGCAGCTTCACCCGTGACAGTTGGAACACCGGGGAGCTGTTTTTT | TRBJ2-2 | NA | NA | TRBV5-6
CASSLLRQSRSGNTIYF | TGCGCCAGCAGCCTTCTTAGACAGTCCCGCTCTGGAAACACCATATATTTT | TRBJ1-3 | NA | NA | TRBV4-1
CASSSGHSSPNSPLHF | TGTGCCAGCAGCTCCGGACATTCCAGCCCTAATTCACCCCTCCACTTT | TRBJ1-6 | NA | NA | TRBV7-6
CASSLTGEESEAFF | TGCGCCAGCAGCTTGACCGGGGAAGAGTCTGAAGCTTTCTTT | TRBJ1-1 | once | NA | TRBV5-1
CASSFTYEQYF | TGTGCCAGCAGTTTTACCTACGAGCAGTACTTC | TRBJ2-7 | NA | NA | TRBV28
CASSPIMATQYF | TGTGCCAGCAGCCCCATAATGGCTACGCAGTATTTT | TRBJ2-3 | once | NA | TRBV7-9
CASSRDSSNEKLFF | TGTGCCAGTAGTCGGGACAGTTCTAATGAAAAACTGTTTTTT | TRBJ1-4 | NA | TRBD1 | TRBV19
CASSLQNQPQHF | TGTGCCAGCAGTTTACAAAATCAGCCCCAGCATTTT | TRBJ1-5 | NA | NA | TRBV28
CASSLWGTSATGNEQFF | TGTGCCAGCAGCTTGTGGGGGACTAGCGCTACAGGGAATGAGCAGTTCTTC | TRBJ2-1 | NA | TRBD2 | TRBV5-8
CASSRRDTKETQYF | TGTGCCAGCAGCCGCCGGGACACAAAAGAGACCCAGTACTTC | TRBJ2-5 | NA | NA | TRBV5-6
CASSDDYRDLRFF | TGTGCCAGCAGCGACGACTACCGGGACTTAAGGTTCTTC | TRBJ2-1 | NA | NA | TRBV11-3
CASSLDQWGTGSYEQYF | TGTGCCAGCAGCTTAGATCAGTGGGGGACAGGGTCCTACGAGCAGTACTTC | TRBJ2-7 | NA | TRBD1 | TRBV11-3
CASSGEGTYEQYF | TGCGCCAGCAGCGGTGAGGGAACCTACGAGCAGTACTTC | TRBJ2-7 | NA | NA | TRBV10-1
CASSYSRPRDTQYF | TGTGCCAGCAGTTACTCGCGGCCGCGAGATACGCAGTATTTT | TRBJ2-3 | NA | NA | TRBV6-6
CASSLAVASTDTQYF | TGTGCCAGCAGCTTAGCGGTGGCTAGCACAGATACGCAGTATTTT | TRBJ2-3 | NA | NA | TRBV7-2
CASSPRGNAGELFF | TGTGCCAGCAGTCCCCGGGGGAACGCCGGGGAGCTGTTTTTT | TRBJ2-2 | NA | NA | TRBV28
CASSPRREGGQFF | TGCGCCAGCAGCCCGAGGCGGGAGGGAGGGCAGTTCTTC | TRBJ2-1 | NA | TRBD2 | TRBV5-1
CASSERRGTWEQYF | TGTGCCAGCAGTGAACGCAGGGGAACATGGGAGCAGTACTTC | TRBJ2-7 | NA | NA | TRBV2
CASSLVPSTDTQYF | TGTGCCAGCAGTTTAGTCCCTAGCACAGATACGCAGTATTTT | TRBJ2-3 | NA | NA | TRBV28
CASSFRGSPSGNTIYF | TGTGCCAGCAGCTTTAGAGGGAGCCCCTCTGGAAACACCATATATTTT | TRBJ1-3 | NA | NA | TRBV5-5
CASSSPGAYNSPLHF | TGTGCCAGCAGCTCCCCAGGGGCCTATAATTCACCCCTCCACTTT | TRBJ1-6 | NA | NA | TRBV7-9
CASSLGTGESYEQYF | TGCGCCAGCAGCTTGGGAACAGGGGAGTCCTACGAGCAGTACTTC | TRBJ2-7 | once | TRBD1 | TRBV5-1